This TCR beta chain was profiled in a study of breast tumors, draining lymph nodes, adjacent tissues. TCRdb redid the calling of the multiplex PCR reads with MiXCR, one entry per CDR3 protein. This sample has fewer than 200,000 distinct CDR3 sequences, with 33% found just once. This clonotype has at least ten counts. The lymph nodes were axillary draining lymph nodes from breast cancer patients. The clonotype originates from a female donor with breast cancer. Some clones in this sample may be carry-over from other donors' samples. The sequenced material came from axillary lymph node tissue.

The CDR3 sequence is CATSDKTETYGYTF. CDR3 nucleotide sequence: TGTGCCACCAGTGATAAGACGGAAACCTATGGCTACACCTTC. The gene calls are TRBV24-1 and TRBJ1-2; D ambiguous. Germline V gene lookup returns CDR1 KGHDR and CDR2 SFDVKD. CDR3 size: 14 residues. The ends were cut back, 3 bases at V and 4 bases at J, with 11 bases in the middle.